This T cell receptor (beta chain) was captured in a study of T cell responses to AZD1222 COVID-19 vaccine. Overall study findings and caveats: Only a handful of AZD1222 recipients, several in all, had baseline seropositivity. Two AZD1222 administrations were followed by greater Spike-specific TCR breadth and depth. White British ancestry dominated among donors, who included more females, and clonal diversity was possibly underestimated.

Note on this clone: Its antigen is as yet unknown. The same CDR3 arises from other DNA sequences in this sample as well.

Repertoires were generated with immunoSEQ multiplex PCR, while TCRdb's copy carries only in-frame clones and drops some. There are roughly 150,000 clones in the sample; roughly nine tenths occur only once, and 6.9% lies in the top ten. The CDR3 sequence is 13 residues long. CDR1 LNHNV and CDR2 YYDKDF come from the germline V gene (reference sequence). Trimming pared 0 bases from V and 1 base from J, leaving 4 bases between. The chain uses TRBV15 and TRBJ2-7; D remains ambiguous. The specimen was peripheral blood, collected after recovery from COVID-19. This clonotype was obtained from an adult who had recovered from COVID-19. CDR3 nucleotide sequence: TGTGCCACCAGCAGAGACCGGTCCTACGAGCAGTACTTC. It is translated as CATSRDRSYEQYF.